What follows are 10 T cell receptor beta chains derived from one specimen sequenced in a study of metastatic and nonmetastatic thyroid tumors. TCRdb re-called clones via MiXCR from the PCR reads. The sample includes roughly 12,000 clones, 25% to 30% of them seen just once. There were no patients who had received any treatment before thyroid surgery. Sequenced: tumor tissue. Receptors originate from a female donor with papillary thyroid cancer or a benign thyroid nodule (not recorded which). Some clones in this sample may be carry-over from other donors' samples.

In this sample, this clone turned up a few times. This rearrangement joins TRBV6-6 to TRBJ2-7; weak D call: TRBD1 (6 bases). Trimming pared 2 bases from V and 2 bases from J, leaving 22 bases between. The germline gives CDR1 MNHNY, CDR2 SVGAGI (reference sequence). The CDR3 has 18 residues. The chain's CDR3 is CASSYPDSANYATYEQYF. The CDR3 DNA reads TGTGCCAGCAGTTACCCGGACAGTGCGAACTATGCTACCTACGAGCAGTACTTC.

On this clone: This sample includes further DNA sequences coding for the same CDR3. The CDR3 spells CASSRQGGTGELFF. CDR3 bases: TGTGCCAGCAGTCGACAGGGCGGTACCGGGGAGCTGTTTTTT. The chain recombines TRBV2 with TRBJ2-2; 7 bases are shared with TRBD1. The CDR3 spans 14 residues. V lost 5 bases to trimming and J lost 5 bases; unmatched junction nucleotides: 5. CDR1 is SNHLY, CDR2 FYNNEI, per germline. Full variable domain (remainder filled in from reference TRBV2 and TRBJ2-2): EPEVTQTPSHQVTQMGQEVILRCVPISNHLYFYWYRQILGQKVEFLVSFYNNEISEKSEIFDDQFSVERPDGSNFTLKIRSTKLEDSAMYFCASSRQGGTGELFFGEGSRLTVL.

The chain combines TRBV11-2 with TRBJ1-2; a weak D match, TRBD1 (6 bases). The CDR3 length is 16 residues. Per germline, CDR1 SGHAT and CDR2 FQNNGV. The ends were cut back, 2 bases at V and 2 bases at J, with 15 bases in the middle. This CDR3 is CASSLWAGGANYGYTF. CDR3 nucleotides: TGTGCCAGCAGCTTATGGGCCGGGGGCGCGAACTATGGCTACACCTTC.

The V gene is TRBV30, the J gene TRBJ2-7, with D perhaps matching TRBD2 (5 bases). The CDR3 sequence is 12 residues long. The germline V gene encodes CDR1 GTSNPN and CDR2 SVGIG (reference sequence). Trimming removed 3 bases at V and 2 bases at J, with 8 bases between. For the CDR3, the DNA is TGTGCCTGGAGAGCGGAAACCTACGAGCAGTACTTC. This gives the protein CAWRAETYEQYF.

The chain has TRBV7-8 and TRBJ1-6, with D maybe TRBD1 (5 bases). CDR1 SGHVS and CDR2 FQNEAQ come from the germline V gene. V shed 8 bases and J shed 9 bases, with 23 bases lying between them. This CDR3 is 16 amino acids long. DNA of the CDR3: TGTGCCAGCGGAACTCAAGACAGTTTGACGACTTCACCCCTCCACTTT. This encodes CASGTQDSLTTSPLHF.

This clone qualifies as medium-sized. The chain links TRBV6-1 to TRBJ2-7, with D uncertain. Per the germline V gene, CDR1 is MNHNS and CDR2 is SASEGT. The CDR3 length is 14 residues. The V end lost 6 bases, the J end lost 1 base, and 13 bases lay between the germline ends. The CDR3 here is CASRTLMSSYEQYF. Here the CDR3 DNA reads TGTGCCAGCAGAACCCTCATGTCTTCCTACGAGCAGTACTTC.

This clone has at least ten counts. The rearrangement uses TRBV5-4 and TRBJ2-3, with TRBD1 matching 9 bases. Per germline, CDR1 SGHNT and CDR2 YYREEE (reference sequence). The CDR3 has 14 amino acids. V trimming: 3 bases; J trimming: 3 bases; junction bases outside the gene matches: 2. The CDR3 coding sequence is TGTGCCAGCAGCTGGGGACAGGGAACAGATACGCAGTATTTT. Residues: CASSWGQGTDTQYF.

The CDR3 DNA reads as TGTGCCAGCAGCATTATCTACGAGCAGTACTTC. Translated, it gives CASSIIYEQYF. V usage is TRBV6-1 and J usage is TRBJ2-7; no clear D. Germline assignment: CDR1 MNHNS and CDR2 SASEGT. The CDR3 sequence is 11 residues long. The V end was cut by 6 bases, the J end by 3 bases, with 6 bases between.

By sample fraction, this clone is medium-sized. At the DNA level, this CDR3 is encoded by other sequences in the same sample as well. The CDR3 nucleotides are TGTGCCAGCAGTGAACCAGGGCCCTACGAGCAGTACTTC. It specifies CASSEPGPYEQYF. The chain couples TRBV2 to TRBJ2-7, with D possibly being TRBD1 (5 bases). CDR1 and CDR2 from the germline V gene are SNHLY and FYNNEI. CDR3 length: 13 amino acids. V was trimmed by 2 bases and J by 2 bases, leaving 7 bases between them.

The chain's CDR3 is CASSPRTSSHEQYF. The CDR3 DNA follows: TGTGCCAGCAGCCCAAGGACTAGTAGTCACGAGCAGTACTTC. This chain connects TRBV7-8 to TRBJ2-7; 7 nucleotides line up with TRBD2. Unmatched junction bases numbered 9, after V lost 5 bases and J lost 5 bases. The CDR3 is 14 residues long. Germline V gene data show CDR1 as SGHVS and CDR2 as FQNEAQ.